Below are 19 T cell receptor beta chains sequenced from a single sample in a study of cytomegalovirus exposure and HLA in healthy donors. Amplification used 60 Vbeta primers and 13 Jbeta primers. The method was immunoSEQ multiplex PCR; TCRdb's version includes in-frame clones alone and lacks a portion of them. The table includes approximately 200,000 clones, about 81% detected once. Material for sequencing was PBMCs. The source is a man aged 25 to 45 in good health and CMV-seropositive.

The chain has TRBV10-2 and TRBJ2-5, with 12 bases matching TRBD2. Looked up from germline, CDR1 is WSHSY and CDR2 is SAAADI. The CDR3 length is 19 residues. The V segment lost 6 bases and the J segment 4 bases; nucleotides outside the gene matches: 18. The CDR3 DNA is TGCGCCAGCAGACCCTACAGGACTAGCGGGACTCAGGTGGGAGAGACCCAGTACTTC. Protein: CASRPYRTSGTQVGETQYF.

The rearrangement links TRBV27 to TRBJ2-2; tentatively, D is TRBD2 (5 bases). Trimming removed 8 bases at V and 6 bases at J, with 19 bases between. Germline V lookup: CDR1 MNHEY, CDR2 SMNVEV (reference sequence). This CDR3 has 15 residues. The CDR3 nucleotides are TGTGCCAGCTCCCGACGCGCCGAGGGCCCCGGGGAGCTGTTTTTT. Translated: CASSRRAEGPGELFF.

This rearrangement joins TRBV28 to TRBJ2-1; the D gene is possibly TRBD1 (6 bases). This CDR3 has 14 residues. CDR1 is MDHEN, CDR2 SYDVKM, per germline. The ends were cut back, 10 bases at V and 2 bases at J, with 15 bases in the middle. CDR3 in amino acids: CAIQGPPTYNEQFF. In DNA form, the CDR3 reads TGTGCCATCCAGGGGCCCCCAACCTACAATGAGCAGTTCTTC.

This chain uses TRBV5-6 with TRBJ2-1; the D gene is possibly TRBD1 (6 bases). The V gene lost 0 bases and the J gene lost 5 bases, with 12 bases spanning the gap. CDR1 and CDR2 from the germline V gene are SGHDT and YYEEEE. The CDR3 loop spans 15 amino acids. The CDR3 sequence: CASSLGQGSHNEQFF. As DNA, the CDR3 is TGTGCCAGCAGCTTGGGGCAGGGGTCCCACAATGAGCAGTTCTTC.

The chain links TRBV5-4 to TRBJ2-7; tentatively, D is TRBD2 (6 bases). There are 14 residues in the CDR3. CDR1 is SGHNT and CDR2 is YYREEE in the germline V gene (reference sequence). The germline V and J ends were trimmed by 3 bases and 2 bases, with 12 bases remaining between them. CDR3 amino acids: CASSSGLNPYEQYF. The CDR3 DNA sequence: TGTGCCAGCAGCTCGGGACTTAACCCCTACGAGCAGTACTTC. The full variable domain, completed using reference TRBV5-4 and TRBJ2-7, is ETGVTQSPTHLIKTRGQQVTLRCSSQSGHNTVSWYQQALGQGPQFIFQYYREEENGRGNFPPRFSGLQFPNYSSELNVNALELDDSALYLCASSSGLNPYEQYFGPGTRLTVT.

This clone was counted once. The CDR3 loop reads CASINPGQGYEQYF. DNA of the CDR3: TGTGCCAGCATCAACCCGGGACAGGGCTACGAGCAGTACTTC. The V call is TRBV11-2, the J call TRBJ2-7, with TRBD1 matching 9 bases. Germline assignment: CDR1 SGHAT and CDR2 FQNNGV. This CDR3 has 14 amino acids. The J segment lost 3 bases and the V segment lost 7 bases, leaving 7 bases of the junction unmatched.

The genes are TRBV10-3 and TRBJ2-7; the match to TRBD2 covers 10 bases. The V and J ends lost 4 bases and 2 bases, in that order; junction bases with no gene match: 8. CDR1 and CDR2 (germline): ENHRY, SYGVKD. The CDR3 is 16 residues long. The DNA of the CDR3 is TGTGCCATCAGTGGGACTAGCGGCATTCTCACCTACGAGCAGTACTTC. Its translation is CAISGTSGILTYEQYF.

J is TRBJ2-7 and V is TRBV30, with 12 bases aligning to TRBD2. This CDR3 has 15 amino acids. In germline, CDR1 is GTSNPN, CDR2 SVGIG (reference sequence). Trimming removed 0 bases from V and 4 bases from J; junction bases left unmatched: 4. This CDR3 is CAWSVGLAGTYEQYF. CDR3 coding DNA: TGTGCCTGGAGTGTTGGACTAGCGGGAACATACGAGCAGTACTTC.

J is TRBJ2-1 and V is TRBV19; 7 nucleotides match TRBD2. This CDR3 region has 17 residues. The trim removed 6 bases at V and 4 bases at J, leaving 15 bases unmatched. Germline lookup yields CDR1 LNHDA and CDR2 SQIVND (reference sequence). The CDR3 reads CASSLSALAASYNEQFF. The CDR3 bases are TGTGCCAGTAGCCTGAGCGCCCTAGCGGCCTCGTACAATGAGCAGTTCTTC.

This rearrangement joins TRBV14 to TRBJ1-3; D remains ambiguous. Germline V CDR1 and CDR2: SGHDN, FVKESK. V was clipped by 5 bases and J by 8 bases, with 22 bases between them. The CDR3 runs to 16 residues. The CDR3 sequence: CASSTTYREGQHTIYF. The CDR3 DNA reads TGTGCCAGCAGCACTACCTATCGGGAGGGTCAGCACACCATATATTTT.

The J gene is TRBJ2-7, the V gene TRBV6-1, with 8 nucleotides matching TRBD1. J gave up 3 bases and V 4 bases, and 5 bases lay outside the gene matches. Germline V gene sequence: CDR1 MNHNS, CDR2 SASEGT. CDR3 length: 14 residues. The chain's CDR3 is CASSVLGQVYEQYF. The CDR3 DNA is TGTGCCAGCAGTGTCTTGGGACAGGTCTACGAGCAGTACTTC.

The chain combines TRBV28 with TRBJ2-4; D is perhaps TRBD2 (5 bases). Germline assignment: CDR1 MDHEN and CDR2 SYDVKM. Trimming stripped 4 bases from V and 9 bases from J, with 13 bases between. The CDR3 covers 13 residues. The CDR3 bases are TGTGCCAGCAGTTCCGCTAGCACGGGCATTCAGTACTTC. Residues: CASSSASTGIQYF.

The chain joins TRBV6-5 to TRBJ1-3; 12 bases fit TRBD1. The germline gives CDR1 MNHEY, CDR2 SVGAGI. The trim removed 6 bases at V and 9 bases at J, leaving 9 bases unmatched. This CDR3 is 15 amino acids long. As DNA, the CDR3 is TGTGCCAGCAGGGGACAGGGGGCGATCGGAGGCACCATATATTTT. Protein sequence: CASRGQGAIGGTIYF.

This clone came up a few times. The V and J genes are TRBV6-5 and TRBJ1-1, with D possibly being TRBD1 (5 bases). V shed 6 bases and J shed 1 base, with 15 bases lying between them. The CDR3 covers 15 residues. CDR1 and CDR2 (germline): MNHEY, SVGAGI. CDR3 nucleotides: TGTGCCAGCAGCTCCGAAGGGGTGGGGAACACTGAAGCTTTCTTT. It encodes CASSSEGVGNTEAFF.

J is TRBJ1-2 and V is TRBV7-2; 11 nucleotides line up with TRBD1. V was clipped by 5 bases and J by 6 bases; unmatched bases: 8. The CDR3 is made up of 15 amino acids. Germline assignment: CDR1 SGHTA and CDR2 FQGNSA. DNA for the CDR3: TGTGCCAGCAGCCCTGGGACAGGGGGATTCGATGGCTACACCTTC. Translation gives CASSPGTGGFDGYTF.

V usage is TRBV15 and J usage is TRBJ1-5; 8 bases line up with TRBD1. After removal of 0 bases from V and 6 bases from J, the junction contained 4 bases not matched to a gene. The CDR3 runs 15 residues. Per the germline V gene, CDR1 is LNHNV and CDR2 is YYDKDF (reference sequence). The CDR3 sequence is CATSRDQGAGQPQHF. The DNA for the CDR3 is TGTGCCACCAGCAGAGATCAGGGGGCGGGTCAGCCCCAGCATTTT.

V and J are TRBV28 and TRBJ1-3; D may be TRBD1 (6 bases). The V gene lost 5 bases and the J gene lost 5 bases, with 16 bases spanning the gap. Germline lookup yields CDR1 MDHEN and CDR2 SYDVKM. This CDR3 comprises 15 residues. CDR3 nucleotide sequence: TGTGCCAGCAGTCCCCCGGCAGGGGACAGAAACACCATATATTTT. Protein: CASSPPAGDRNTIYF.

The chain recombines TRBV9 with TRBJ2-3; possible D gene TRBD2, 5 bases. V was pared by 3 bases and J by 0 bases, with 17 bases between. CDR3 size: 17 residues. Germline V gives CDR1 SGDLS, CDR2 YYNGEE. The CDR3 sequence: CASSAPPFGGSTDTQYF. The CDR3 region has the DNA TGTGCCAGCAGCGCCCCCCCCTTTGGCGGGAGCACAGATACGCAGTATTTT.

This chain connects TRBV9 to TRBJ1-3; perhaps TRBD1 as D (6 bases). Germline CDR1 is SGDLS and CDR2 is YYNGEE. V shed 3 bases and J shed 4 bases, with 14 bases lying between them. CDR3 size: 15 residues. The CDR3 DNA reads as TGTGCCAGCAGCGCAGGGGACGGGCCCGGAAACACCATATATTTT. Translating it yields CASSAGDGPGNTIYF.